The source of this T cell receptor beta chain is a study of CXCR3-negative and CXCR3-positive naive CD8 T cells. This CDR3 spans 11 amino acids. CDR1 is DFQATT, CDR2 SNEGSKA, per germline (reference sequence). The study made its TRB cDNA libraries by 5' RACE, adding UMI labels. TCRdb re-called the 5' RACE reads; one entry per CDR3 protein, DNA not given. The sample totals over 70,000 distinct CDR3 sequences; its top ten clones hold roughly 1.8%. Specimen: naive CXCR3- CD8+ T cells from blood. Indicated subset: CD45RO-CCR7+CD27+CD95- naive CD8+ T cells lacking CXCR3 (TNR3-). V and J are TRBV20-1 and TRBJ2-3. This TCR was sampled from a human donor in good health. Some clones in this sample may be carry-over from other donors' samples. This CDR3 reads CSARALGTEYF.